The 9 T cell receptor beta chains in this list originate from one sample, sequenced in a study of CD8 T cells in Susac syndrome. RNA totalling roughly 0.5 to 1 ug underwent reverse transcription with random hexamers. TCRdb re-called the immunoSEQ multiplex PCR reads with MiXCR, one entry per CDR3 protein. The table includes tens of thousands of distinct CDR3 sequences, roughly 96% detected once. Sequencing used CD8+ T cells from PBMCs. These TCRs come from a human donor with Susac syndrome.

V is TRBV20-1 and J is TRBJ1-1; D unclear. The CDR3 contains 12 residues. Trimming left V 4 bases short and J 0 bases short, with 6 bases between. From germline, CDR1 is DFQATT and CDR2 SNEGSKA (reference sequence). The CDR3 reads CSAIRMNTEAFF. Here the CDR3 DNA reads TGCAGTGCTATCAGGATGAACACTGAAGCTTTCTTT.

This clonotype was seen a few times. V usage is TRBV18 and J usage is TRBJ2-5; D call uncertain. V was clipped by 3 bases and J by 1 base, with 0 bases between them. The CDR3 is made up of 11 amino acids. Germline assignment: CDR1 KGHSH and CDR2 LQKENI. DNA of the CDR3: TGTGCCAGCTCACCCCAAGAGACCCAGTACTTC. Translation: CASSPQETQYF.

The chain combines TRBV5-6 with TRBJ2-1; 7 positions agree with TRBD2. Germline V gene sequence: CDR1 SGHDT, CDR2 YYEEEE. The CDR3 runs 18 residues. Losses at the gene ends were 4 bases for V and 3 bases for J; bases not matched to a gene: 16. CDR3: CASSRSPRSAGVYNEQFF. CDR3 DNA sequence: TGTGCCAGCAGCCGCTCACCACGTTCGGCGGGGGTCTACAATGAGCAGTTCTTC.

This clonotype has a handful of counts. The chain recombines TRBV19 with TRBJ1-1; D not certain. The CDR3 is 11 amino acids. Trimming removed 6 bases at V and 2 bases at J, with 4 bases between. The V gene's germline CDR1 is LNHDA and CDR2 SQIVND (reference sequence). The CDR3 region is CASSVNTEAFF. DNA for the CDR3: TGTGCCAGTAGCGTAAACACTGAAGCTTTCTTT.

The CDR3 loop is CASSYRDRVYEQYF. The CDR3 DNA reads as TGTGCCAGCAGTTACAGGGACAGGGTATACGAGCAGTACTTC. The chain combines TRBV6-5 with TRBJ2-7, with 9 bases that match TRBD1. CDR1 is MNHEY and CDR2 is SVGAGI in the germline V gene. The length of the CDR3 is 14 residues. V lost 2 bases to trimming and J lost 4 bases; unmatched junction nucleotides: 3.

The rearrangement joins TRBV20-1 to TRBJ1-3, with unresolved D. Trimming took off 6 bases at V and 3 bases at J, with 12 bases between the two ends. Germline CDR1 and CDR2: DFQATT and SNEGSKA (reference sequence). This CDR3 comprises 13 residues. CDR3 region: CSAHWAYGNTIYF. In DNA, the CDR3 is TGCAGTGCCCATTGGGCCTATGGAAACACCATATATTTT.

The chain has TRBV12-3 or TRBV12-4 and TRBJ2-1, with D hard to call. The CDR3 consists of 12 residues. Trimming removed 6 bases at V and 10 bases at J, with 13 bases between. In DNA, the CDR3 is TGTGCCAGCAGCCCCTCGGGTGGGGAGCAGTTCTTC. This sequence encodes CASSPSGGEQFF.

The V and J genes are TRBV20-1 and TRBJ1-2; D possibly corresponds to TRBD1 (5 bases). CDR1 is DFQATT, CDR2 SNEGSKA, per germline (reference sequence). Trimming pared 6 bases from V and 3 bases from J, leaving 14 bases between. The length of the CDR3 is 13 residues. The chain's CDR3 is CSAMEGSDYGYTF. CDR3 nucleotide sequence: TGCAGTGCCATGGAGGGGTCGGACTATGGCTACACCTTC.

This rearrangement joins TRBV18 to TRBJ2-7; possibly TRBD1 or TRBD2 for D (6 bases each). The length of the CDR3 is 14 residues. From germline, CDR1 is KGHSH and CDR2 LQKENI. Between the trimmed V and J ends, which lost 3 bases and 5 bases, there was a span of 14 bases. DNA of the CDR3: TGTGCCAGCTCACCCACCTCGGGGGCGGACGAGCAGTACTTC. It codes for CASSPTSGADEQYF.